This TCR beta chain was obtained from a study of blood T cell repertoires in COVID-19. Study-level background: Italy, Spain and the United States were the sources of the convalescent and acute COVID-19 samples. From T cells, B-cell-depleted T cells, or PBMCs came the material, which was cDNA or gDNA.

The length of the CDR3 is 17 residues. Per the germline V gene, CDR1 is KGHSH and CDR2 is LQKENI. J lost 2 bases, V lost 0 bases, and 6 bases had no gene match. Libraries were prepared by immunoSEQ multiplex PCR; TCRdb keeps only in-frame clonotypes and omits some of them. The table includes 140,000 to 150,000 clones, approximately 80% detected once. The table lists this clone with a count of one. In the same sample, other DNA sequences code for this CDR3. The receptor's source is a human donor in a cohort sampled during active COVID-19. Sequencing was done on a sample of peripheral blood. This sequence joins TRBV18 and TRBJ2-3; TRBD1 matches 9 bases. The CDR3 DNA reads as TGTGCCAGCTCACCACCGGGACAGGGTACTTCCACAGATACGCAGTATTTT. Its translation is CASSPPGQGTSTDTQYF.